This T cell receptor (beta chain) is drawn from a study of HIV-infected patients and healthy controls. Alpha and beta constant-region primers primed reverse transcription of around 0.5 ug RNA. Using multiplexing indices, alpha and beta chain libraries were generated apart by chain-specific third strand synthesis. TCRdb passed the 5' RACE reads through MiXCR, listing each CDR3 protein once. The data contain over 15,000 distinct CDR3 sequences, 8.9% of them singletons. CDR3 length: 17 residues. This clonotype was detected only a few times. Its antigen is unknown. The junction departs from germline at one end; a sequencing error may be responsible. Study observations and caveats: HIV+ repertoires were severely depleted of MAIT alpha-chain CDR3s, unlike healthy controls.

No cell fractionation was done, so the repertoire covers all unsorted peripheral blood T cells. The sample consisted of blood. This receptor was obtained from an adult in good health. The V call is TRBV23-1, the J call TRBJ1-6; no reliable D call. TRBV23-1 is filed as an ORF, its function uncertain. For the CDR3, the DNA is TGCGCCAGGAGTCCCAGAGGCAGAAGCTCCTATAATTCACCCCTCCACTTT. Its translation is CARSPRGRSSYNSPLHF.